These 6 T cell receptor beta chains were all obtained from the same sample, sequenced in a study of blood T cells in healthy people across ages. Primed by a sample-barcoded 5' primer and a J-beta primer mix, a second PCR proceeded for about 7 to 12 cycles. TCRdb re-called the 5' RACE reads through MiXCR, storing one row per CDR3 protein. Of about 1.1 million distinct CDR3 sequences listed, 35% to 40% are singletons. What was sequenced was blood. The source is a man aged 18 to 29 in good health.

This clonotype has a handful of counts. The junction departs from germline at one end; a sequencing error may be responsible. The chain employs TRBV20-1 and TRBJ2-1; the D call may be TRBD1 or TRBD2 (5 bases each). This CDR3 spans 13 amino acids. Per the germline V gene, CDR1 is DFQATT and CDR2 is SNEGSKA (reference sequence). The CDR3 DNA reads TGCAGTGCTAGTTCGGGACGAGGCGATGAGAAGTTCTTC. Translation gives CSASSGRGDEKFF.

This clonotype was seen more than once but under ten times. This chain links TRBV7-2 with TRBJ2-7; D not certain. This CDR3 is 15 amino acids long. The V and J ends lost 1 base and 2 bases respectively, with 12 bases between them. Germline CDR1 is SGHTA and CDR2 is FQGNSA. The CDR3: CASSLVDADAYEQYF. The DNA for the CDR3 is TGTGCCAGCAGCTTAGTTGACGCAGACGCCTACGAGCAGTACTTC.

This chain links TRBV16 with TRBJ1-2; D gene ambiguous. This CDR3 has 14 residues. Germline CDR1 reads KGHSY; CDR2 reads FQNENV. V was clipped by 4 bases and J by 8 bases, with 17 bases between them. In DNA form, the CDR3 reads TGTGCCAGCAGCCCTCAATCCGTCATGGGCGGCTACACCTTC. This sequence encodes CASSPQSVMGGYTF.

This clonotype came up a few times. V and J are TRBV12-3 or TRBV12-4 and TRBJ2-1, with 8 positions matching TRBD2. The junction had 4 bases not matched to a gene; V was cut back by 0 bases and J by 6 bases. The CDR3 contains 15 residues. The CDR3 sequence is CASSLASGEGNEQFF. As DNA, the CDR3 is TGTGCCAGCAGTTTAGCTAGCGGGGAGGGCAATGAGCAGTTCTTC.

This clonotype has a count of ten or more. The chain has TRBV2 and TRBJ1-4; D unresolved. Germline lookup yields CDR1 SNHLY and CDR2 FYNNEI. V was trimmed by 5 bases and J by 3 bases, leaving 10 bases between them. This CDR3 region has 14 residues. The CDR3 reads CASSQQSSNEKLFF. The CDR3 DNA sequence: TGTGCCAGCAGTCAACAGAGTTCTAATGAAAAACTGTTTTTT. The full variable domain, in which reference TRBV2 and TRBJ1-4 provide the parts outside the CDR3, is EPEVTQTPSHQVTQMGQEVILRCVPISNHLYFYWYRQILGQKVEFLVSFYNNEISEKSEIFDDQFSVERPDGSNFTLKIRSTKLEDSAMYFCASSQQSSNEKLFFGSGTQLSVL.

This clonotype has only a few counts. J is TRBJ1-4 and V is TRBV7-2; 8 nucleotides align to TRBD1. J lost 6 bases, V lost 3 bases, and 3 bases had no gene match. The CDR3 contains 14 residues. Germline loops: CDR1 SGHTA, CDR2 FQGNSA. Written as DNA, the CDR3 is TGTGCCAGCAGCTTGGGGGGACAGGATGAAAAACTGTTTTTT. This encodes CASSLGGQDEKLFF.